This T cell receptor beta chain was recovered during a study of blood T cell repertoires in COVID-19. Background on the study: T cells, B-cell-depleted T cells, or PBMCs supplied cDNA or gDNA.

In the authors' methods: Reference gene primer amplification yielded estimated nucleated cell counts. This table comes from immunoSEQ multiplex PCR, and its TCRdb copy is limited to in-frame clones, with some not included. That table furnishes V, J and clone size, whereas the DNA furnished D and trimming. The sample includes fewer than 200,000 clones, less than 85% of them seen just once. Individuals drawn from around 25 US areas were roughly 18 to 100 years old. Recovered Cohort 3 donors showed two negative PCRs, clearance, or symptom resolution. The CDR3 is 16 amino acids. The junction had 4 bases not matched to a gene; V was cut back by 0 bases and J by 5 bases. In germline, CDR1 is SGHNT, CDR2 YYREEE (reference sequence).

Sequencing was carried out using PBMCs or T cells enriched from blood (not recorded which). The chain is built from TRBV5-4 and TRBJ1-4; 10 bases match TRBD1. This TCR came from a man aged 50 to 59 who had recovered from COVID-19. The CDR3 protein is CASSLGQGAHNEKLFF. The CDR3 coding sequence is TGTGCCAGCAGCTTGGGACAGGGGGCCCACAATGAAAAACTGTTTTTT.